Listed below are T cell receptor beta chains from one sample, sequenced in a study of T cell responses to AZD1222 COVID-19 vaccine. The assay was immunoSEQ multiplex PCR, and TCRdb's table has in-frame clones only and misses some. The repertoire holds some 88,000 clones, with 90% as singletons. Sequenced here: peripheral blood, sampled 28 days after the second AZD1222 dose. These receptors were collected from an adult who received the AZD1222 COVID-19 vaccine. CDR3s include the opening cysteine and the closing phenylalanine or tryptophan. The D gene is left open where the match is weak. Rows give clone size only sometimes, using once, few, many, or a class for an expanded clone.

j_call	clone_size	d_call	v_call	cdr3_nt	cdr3_aa
TRBJ1-2	once	TRBD1	TRBV3-1/TRBV3-2	TGTGCCAGCAGCCATCAGGGGGCCTATGGCTACACCTTC	CASSHQGAYGYTF
TRBJ2-3	.	TRBD2	TRBV19	TGTGCCAGTAGTATCAGCGGGGGGGCCTATGTTCGCACAGATACGCAGTATTTT	CASSISGGAYVRTDTQYF
TRBJ2-3	.	.	TRBV7-3	TGTGCCAGCAGCTTATACGGCGGCGTCGTGGCAGATACGCAGTATTTT	CASSLYGGVVADTQYF
TRBJ1-1	.	.	TRBV4-1	TGCGCCAGCAGCCAAGTTTTCAGGGACACTGAAGCTTTCTTT	CASSQVFRDTEAFF
TRBJ1-2	.	TRBD1	TRBV9	TGTGCCAGCAGCGTGGGGACAGGATATGGCTACACCTTC	CASSVGTGYGYTF
TRBJ2-7	.	.	TRBV7-9	TGTGCCAGCAGCTGGGGGGAGGACTACGAGCAGTACTTC	CASSWGEDYEQYF
TRBJ1-6	.	TRBD1	TRBV5-4	TGTGCCAGCAGCTTTCCAGGGGGTTCCTATAATTCACCCCTCCACTTT	CASSFPGGSYNSPLHF
TRBJ1-4	.	.	TRBV7-9	TGTGCCAGCAGCCCCGCGCGGGGCAGGGATAATGAAAAACTGTTTTTT	CASSPARGRDNEKLFF
TRBJ1-2	.	TRBD1	TRBV11-2	TGTGCCAGCAGCCGGTCCGAGATGACAGGGCTAACCTTC	CASSRSEMTGLTF
TRBJ2-3	.	.	TRBV10-3	TGTGCCATCAGTCAAAGCACAGATACGCAGTATTTT	CAISQSTDTQYF
TRBJ2-7	.	TRBD1	TRBV7-9	TGTGCCAGCATGTCCAAGAAACCGGGACAGGGGAAGTACTTC	CASMSKKPGQGKYF